This T cell receptor (beta chain) was documented in a study of T cell repertoires in cytomegalovirus infection. Across the study: Public TCR beta signatures indicated both CMV infection and matching HLA type.

The CDR3 contains 14 residues. The ends were cut back, 8 bases at V and 7 bases at J, with 20 bases in the middle. General study points: Dominating the ex vivo response were TCR beta clonotypes that were CMV-specific and HLA-C-restricted. Accumulated public TCR beta family frequency recognized individuals carrying CMV together with the relevant HLA.

TCRdb recomputed calls from the reads with MiXCR, one row per CDR3 protein. The sample lists some 590,000 distinct CDR3 sequences, around two fifths occurring once. As to this clonotype: What it binds is unknown.

This clonotype was obtained from a human donor in good health (CMV status not recorded). Some clones in this sample may be carry-over from other donors' samples. The V and J genes are TRBV12-3 or TRBV12-4 and TRBJ1-1; D gene uncertain. Source: cultured PBMCs, taken from culture after CMV antigen stimulation. CDR3 in amino acids: CASRRTATLGEAFF. CDR3 sequence (DNA): TGTGCCAGCCGTCGGACGGCGACTTTGGGTGAAGCTTTCTTT.